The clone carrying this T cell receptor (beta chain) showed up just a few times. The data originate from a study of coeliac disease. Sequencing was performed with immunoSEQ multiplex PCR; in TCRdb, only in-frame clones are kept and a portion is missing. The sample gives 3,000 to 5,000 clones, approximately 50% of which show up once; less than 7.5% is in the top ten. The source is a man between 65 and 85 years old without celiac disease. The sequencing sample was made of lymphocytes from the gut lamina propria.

CDR3 sequence reads: CASSFYRDRETQYF. DNA for the CDR3: TGTGCCAGCAGTTTTTACCGGGACAGGGAGACCCAGTACTTC. V is TRBV7-8 and J is TRBJ2-5, with 8 bases identical to TRBD1. The CDR3 extends over 14 amino acids. The germline CDR1 and CDR2 sequences are SGHVS and FQNEAQ. With V trimmed by 6 bases and J by 5 bases, 8 bases remained unmatched.